These 19 T cell receptor beta chains share one sample of origin, sequenced in a study of regulatory T cells in long-lasting Graves disease. Time point described: newly diagnosed GD, antithyroid drugs for less than 3 months. From RNA extracted from PBMCs, the TCR library was made. Library construction for TCR beta used iRepertoire HTBI primers and Arm-PCR of CDR3 regions. TCRdb reanalysed the multiplex PCR reads using MiXCR and keeps one entry per CDR3 protein. The sample has some 410,000 distinct CDR3 sequences; 16% are singletons. This sample was also put to use in a study of T cells in Graves' hyperthyroidism and ophthalmopathy.

The sample here was peripheral blood mononuclear cells (PBMCs), taken at new diagnosis, from a patient treated with antithyroid drugs. The receptors come from a woman in her thirties with Graves disease.

The table lists this clonotype with a few counts. V gene TRBV20-1 combines with J gene TRBJ1-2; no clear D gene. The CDR3 sequence is 11 residues long. V was shortened by 2 bases and J by 8 bases, with 9 bases between the two germline ends. Looked up from germline, CDR1 is DFQATT and CDR2 is SNEGSKA (reference sequence). The CDR3 DNA reads as TGCAGTGCTAGAACAGCTTACGGCTACACCTTC. The encoded protein is CSARTAYGYTF.

The chain employs TRBV29-1 and TRBJ2-1; 7 nucleotides agree with TRBD2. CDR3 length: 15 residues. V dropped 1 base and J dropped 8; count of bases not matched to a gene: 11. Germline V gene data show CDR1 as SQVTM and CDR2 as ANQGSEA. CDR3 DNA: TGCAGCGTTGAAGCTAGCGGACCCCCTCTGTATGAGCAGTTCTTC. Its protein product is CSVEASGPPLYEQFF.

This clonotype came up a few times. The chain couples TRBV6-5 to TRBJ2-7; a weak D match, TRBD1 (6 bases). The V gene lost 0 bases and the J gene lost 3 bases, with 12 bases spanning the gap. The germline gives CDR1 MNHEY, CDR2 SVGAGI. The CDR3 extends over 15 amino acids. DNA of the CDR3: TGTGCCAGCAGTTACTCGGGACACACTATCTACGAGCAGTACTTC. It encodes CASSYSGHTIYEQYF.

This clonotype was observed at least ten times. The J gene is TRBJ2-7, the V gene TRBV27, with no clear D. The CDR3 is made up of 14 amino acids. Trimming left V 4 bases short and J 3 bases short, with 13 bases between. Germline loops: CDR1 MNHEY, CDR2 SMNVEV (reference sequence). The CDR3 spells CASSSSVGFYEQYF. The CDR3 bases are TGTGCCAGCAGTTCATCAGTAGGATTCTACGAGCAGTACTTC.

This clonotype was recorded many times. The V and J genes are TRBV7-8 and TRBJ2-5; D assignment may be TRBD1 or TRBD2 (5 bases each). CDR3 length: 14 residues. The germline V and J ends were trimmed by 2 bases and 7 bases, with 14 bases remaining between them. Looked up from germline, CDR1 is SGHVS and CDR2 is FQNEAQ. The CDR3, as DNA: TGTGCCAGCAGCTTACGGGGCGTTGGGGTGACCCAGTACTTC. As protein: CASSLRGVGVTQYF.

V gene TRBV9 combines with J gene TRBJ2-2; TRBD2 aligns across 13 bases. The CDR3 totals 17 residues. Germline V gene sequence: CDR1 SGDLS, CDR2 YYNGEE. V lost 4 bases, J lost 9 bases, and 12 bases stayed unmatched. CDR3 in DNA: TGTGCCAGCAGCTCGTCGGCTACCGGGACTAGCGGGAGGGAGCTGTTTTTT. Its protein product is CASSSSATGTSGRELFF.

This clonotype was found many times. This chain joins TRBV19 and TRBJ2-7; D not certain. Trimming cost V 3 bases and J 4 bases, with 13 bases left between them. The CDR3 loop spans 14 amino acids. Germline assignment: CDR1 LNHDA and CDR2 SQIVND (reference sequence). CDR3 coding DNA: TGTGCCAGTAGTATTTCCCCACACCCTTACGAGCAGTACTTC. This gives the protein CASSISPHPYEQYF.

This clonotype was seen ten or more times. The CDR3 protein is CASTHRGEQPQHF. The CDR3, as DNA: TGTGCCAGCACCCACAGGGGAGAACAGCCCCAGCATTTT. The chain couples TRBV6-1 to TRBJ1-5, with 7 positions matching TRBD1. J was trimmed by 7 bases and V by 7 bases; bases with no gene match: 7. CDR1 and CDR2 (germline): MNHNS, SASEGT. This CDR3 has 13 amino acids.

This clonotype was recorded at least ten times. The chain has TRBV7-2 and TRBJ1-1; D is unclear. The V gene lost 1 base and the J gene lost 7 bases, with 4 bases spanning the gap. The CDR3 consists of 11 residues. Germline CDR1 is SGHTA and CDR2 is FQGNSA. The CDR3 here is CASSLDYEAFF. The CDR3 DNA reads as TGTGCCAGCAGCTTAGACTATGAAGCTTTCTTT.

As for this clonotype: Since a far larger clone is one base different, this is likely a read error. V and J are TRBV28 and TRBJ2-1; D unclear. The CDR3 is 16 amino acids. Germline values: CDR1 MDHEN, CDR2 SYDVKM. CDR3 coding DNA: TGTGCCAGCAGTAAGAAAGGACCCAGCTCCTACAATGAGCAGTCCTTC. This codes for CASSKKGPSSYNEQSF.

At least ten counts were recorded for this clonotype. The chain couples TRBV3-1 to TRBJ1-1, with 9 bases aligning to TRBD1. The CDR3 contains 15 residues. The V segment lost 0 bases and the J segment 11 bases; nucleotides outside the gene matches: 10. Germline V CDR1 and CDR2: LGHDT, YNNKEL (reference sequence). This CDR3 reads CASSQDPRDREVAFF. Written as DNA, the CDR3 is TGTGCCAGCAGCCAAGATCCCCGGGACAGGGAGGTCGCTTTCTTT.

This clonotype was detected a few times. This rearrangement joins TRBV27 to TRBJ1-2; 8 positions agree with TRBD1. This CDR3 is 13 amino acids long. Unmatched junction bases numbered 6, after V lost 6 bases and J lost 6 bases. CDR1 is MNHEY and CDR2 is SMNVEV in the germline V gene (reference sequence). CDR3 loop: CASRLQGENGYTF. In DNA form, the CDR3 reads TGTGCCAGCAGACTACAGGGGGAAAATGGCTACACCTTC.

The rearrangement joins TRBV29-1 to TRBJ2-1; TRBD2 matches at 7 bases. The better agreement between TRBJ2-5 and the DNA end casts doubt on the J call. This CDR3 region has 13 residues. CDR1 is SQVTM, CDR2 ANQGSEA, per germline. The CDR3 sequence: CSAWGGGGKTQYF. CDR3 nucleotide sequence: TGCAGCGCCTGGGGGGGAGGAGGGAAGACCCAGTACTTC.

Notes on this clonotype: A much more abundant neighbour one base away suggests this may be a read error. The chain combines TRBV3-1 with TRBJ2-7; 7 bases are shared with TRBD1. The ends lost 4 bases at V and 3 bases at J; junction bases unmatched: 9. The germline gives CDR1 LGHDT, CDR2 YNNKEL (reference sequence). CDR3 length equals 15 residues. CDR3 sequence (DNA): TGTGCCAGCAGCCGAGTCGGCGGACAGGTCTACGAGCAGTACTTC. This translates into CASSRVGGQVYEQYF.

There are many counts of this clonotype. The gene calls are TRBV6-2 or TRBV6-3 and TRBJ2-1; 8 bases fit TRBD2. J lost 5 bases, V lost 2 bases, and 11 bases had no gene match. From germline, CDR1 is MNHEY and CDR2 SVGEGT. CDR3 size: 17 residues. The CDR3 loop reads CASSYQAGAVNHNEQFF. In DNA form, the CDR3 reads TGTGCCAGCAGTTACCAAGCGGGAGCAGTTAACCACAATGAGCAGTTCTTC.

This clonotype was picked up many times. This chain connects TRBV18 to TRBJ2-7; 14 positions match TRBD2. V lost 3 bases to trimming and J lost 4 bases; unmatched junction nucleotides: 8. This CDR3 is 17 amino acids long. The V gene's germline CDR1 is KGHSH and CDR2 LQKENI. Here the CDR3 reads CASSPDGLAGGKYEQYF. For the CDR3, the DNA is TGTGCCAGCTCACCGGACGGACTAGCGGGAGGAAAATACGAGCAGTACTTC.

This clonotype occurred many times. The V call is TRBV27, the J call TRBJ2-3; TRBD2 matches 13 bases. Trimming removed 4 bases from V and 4 bases from J; junction bases left unmatched: 20. The CDR3 is 21 amino acids. CDR1 and CDR2 (germline): MNHEY, SMNVEV (reference sequence). CDR3 DNA sequence: TGTGCCAGCAGTTCCCGTCTTATAGGGACTAGCGGGGTCCCATCGGCAGATACGCAGTATTTT. Amino acids: CASSSRLIGTSGVPSADTQYF.

This clonotype was recorded a few times. The V and J genes are TRBV18 and TRBJ2-3; 8 bases map to TRBD2. The germline V gene has CDR1 KGHSH and CDR2 LQKENI. The CDR3 contains 15 residues. After removal of 3 bases from V and 4 bases from J, the junction contained 6 bases not matched to a gene. The CDR3 bases are TGTGCCAGCTCACCCTTAACTAGCGGATCAGATACGCAGTATTTT. This encodes CASSPLTSGSDTQYF.

There are a few counts of this clonotype. The rearrangement joins TRBV7-2 to TRBJ1-3, with D possibly matching TRBD1 (6 bases). Trimming shortened V by 3 bases and J by 0 bases, and 12 bases separated the two germline ends. The CDR3 covers 16 residues. Germline CDR1 reads SGHTA; CDR2 reads FQGNSA. The CDR3 here is CASSFTGSSSGNTIYF. The CDR3 DNA sequence: TGTGCCAGCAGCTTTACAGGGTCCTCCTCTGGAAACACCATATATTTT.